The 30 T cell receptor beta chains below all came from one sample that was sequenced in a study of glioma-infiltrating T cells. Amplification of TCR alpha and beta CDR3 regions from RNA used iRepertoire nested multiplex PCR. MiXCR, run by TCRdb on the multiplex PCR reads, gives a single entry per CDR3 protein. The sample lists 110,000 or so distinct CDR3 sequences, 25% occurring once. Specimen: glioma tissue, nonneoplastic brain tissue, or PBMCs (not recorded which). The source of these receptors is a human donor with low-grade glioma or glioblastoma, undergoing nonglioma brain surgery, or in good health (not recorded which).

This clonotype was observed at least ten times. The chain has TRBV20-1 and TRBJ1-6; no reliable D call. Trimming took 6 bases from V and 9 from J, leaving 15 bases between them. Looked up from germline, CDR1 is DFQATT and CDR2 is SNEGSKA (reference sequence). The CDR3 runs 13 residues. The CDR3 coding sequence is TGCAGTGCCGCGGACGGCTTTACTTCACCCCTCCACTTT. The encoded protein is CSAADGFTSPLHF.

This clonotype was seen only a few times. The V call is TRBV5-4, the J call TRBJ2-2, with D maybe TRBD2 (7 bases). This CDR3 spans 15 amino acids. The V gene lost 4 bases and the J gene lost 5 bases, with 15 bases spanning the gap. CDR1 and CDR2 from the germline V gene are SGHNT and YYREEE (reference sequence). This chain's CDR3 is CASSQGGGSTGELFF. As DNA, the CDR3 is TGTGCCAGCAGCCAGGGAGGGGGTTCGACCGGGGAGCTGTTTTTT.

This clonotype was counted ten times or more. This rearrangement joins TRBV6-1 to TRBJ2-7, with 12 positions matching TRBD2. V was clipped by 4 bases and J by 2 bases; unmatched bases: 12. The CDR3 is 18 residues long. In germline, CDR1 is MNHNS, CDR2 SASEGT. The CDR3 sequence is CASSGRSTSGGLPYEQYF. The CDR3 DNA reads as TGTGCCAGCAGTGGGAGGTCGACTAGCGGGGGCCTCCCCTACGAGCAGTACTTC.

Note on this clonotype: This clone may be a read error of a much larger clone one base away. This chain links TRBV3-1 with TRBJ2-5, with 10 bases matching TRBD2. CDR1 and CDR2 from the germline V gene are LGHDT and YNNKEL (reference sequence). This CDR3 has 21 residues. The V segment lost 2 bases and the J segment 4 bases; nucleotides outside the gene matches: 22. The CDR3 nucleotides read TGTGCCAGCAGCCAAAAAAAGGGGGCCCTAGCGGGAGCAAAAACGTTAGAGACCCAGTACTTC. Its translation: CASSQKKGALAGAKTLETQYF.

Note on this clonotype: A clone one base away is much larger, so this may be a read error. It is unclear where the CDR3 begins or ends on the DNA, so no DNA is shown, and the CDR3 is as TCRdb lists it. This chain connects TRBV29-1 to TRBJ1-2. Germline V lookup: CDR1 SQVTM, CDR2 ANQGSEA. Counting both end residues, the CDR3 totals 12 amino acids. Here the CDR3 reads CSVGTSSYGCTF.

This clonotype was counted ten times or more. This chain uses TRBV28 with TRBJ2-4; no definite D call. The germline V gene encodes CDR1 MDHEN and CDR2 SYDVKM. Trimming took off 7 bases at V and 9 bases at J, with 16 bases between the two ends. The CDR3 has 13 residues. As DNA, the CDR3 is TGTGCCAGCACTTCAACAGTGGGTCGCATTCAGTACTTC. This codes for CASTSTVGRIQYF. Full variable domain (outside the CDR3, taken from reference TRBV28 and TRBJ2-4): DVKVTQSSRYLVKRTGEKVFLECVQDMDHENMFWYRQDPGLGLRLIYFSYDVKMKEKGDIPEGYSVSREKKERFSLILESASTNQTSMYLCASTSTVGRIQYFGAGTRLSVL.

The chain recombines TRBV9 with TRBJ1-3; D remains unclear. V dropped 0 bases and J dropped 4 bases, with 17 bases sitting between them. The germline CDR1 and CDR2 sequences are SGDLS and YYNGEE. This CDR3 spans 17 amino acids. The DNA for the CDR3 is TGTGCCAGCAGCGTAGTTCCTGGAACGGAACGCGGAAACACCATATATTTT. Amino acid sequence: CASSVVPGTERGNTIYF.

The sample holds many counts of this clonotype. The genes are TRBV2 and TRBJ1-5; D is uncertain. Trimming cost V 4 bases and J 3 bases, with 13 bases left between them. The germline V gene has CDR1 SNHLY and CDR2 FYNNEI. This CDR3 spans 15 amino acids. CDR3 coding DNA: TGTGCCAGCAGTGCCCAAAACGGTGTCAATCAGCCCCAGCATTTT. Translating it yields CASSAQNGVNQPQHF.

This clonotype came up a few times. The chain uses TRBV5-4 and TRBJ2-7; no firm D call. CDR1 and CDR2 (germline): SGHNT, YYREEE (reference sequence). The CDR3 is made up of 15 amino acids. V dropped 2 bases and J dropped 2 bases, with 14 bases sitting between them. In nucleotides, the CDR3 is TGTGCCAGCAGCTTAGGAAGAGGCCCAACCTACGAGCAGTACTTC. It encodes CASSLGRGPTYEQYF.

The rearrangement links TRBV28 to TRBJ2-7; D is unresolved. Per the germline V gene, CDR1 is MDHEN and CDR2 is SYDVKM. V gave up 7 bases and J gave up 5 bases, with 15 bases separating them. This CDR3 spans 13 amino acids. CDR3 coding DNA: TGTGCCAGCACCAGGAGCAGCTACAACGAGCAGTACTTC. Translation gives CASTRSSYNEQYF.

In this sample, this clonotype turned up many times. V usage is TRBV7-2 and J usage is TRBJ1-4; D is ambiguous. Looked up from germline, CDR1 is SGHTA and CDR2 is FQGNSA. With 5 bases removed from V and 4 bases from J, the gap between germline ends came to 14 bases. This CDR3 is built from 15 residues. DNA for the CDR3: TGTGCCAGCAGCCTCTTCGGGTTGGATAATGAAAAACTGTTTTTT. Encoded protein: CASSLFGLDNEKLFF.

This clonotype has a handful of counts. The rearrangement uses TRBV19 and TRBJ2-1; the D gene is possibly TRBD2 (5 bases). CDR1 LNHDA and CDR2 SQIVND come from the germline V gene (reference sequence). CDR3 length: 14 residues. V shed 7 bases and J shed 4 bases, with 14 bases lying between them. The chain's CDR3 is CASTLGLGYNEQFF. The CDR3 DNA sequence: TGTGCCAGTACCCTCGGACTGGGATACAATGAGCAGTTCTTC.

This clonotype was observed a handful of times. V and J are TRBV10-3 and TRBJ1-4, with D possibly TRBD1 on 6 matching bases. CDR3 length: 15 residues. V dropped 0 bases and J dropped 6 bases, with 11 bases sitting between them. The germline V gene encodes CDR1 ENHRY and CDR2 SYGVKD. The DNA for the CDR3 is TGTGCCATCAGTGAGTCGTTTGCAGGGGATGAAAAACTGTTTTTT. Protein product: CAISESFAGDEKLFF.

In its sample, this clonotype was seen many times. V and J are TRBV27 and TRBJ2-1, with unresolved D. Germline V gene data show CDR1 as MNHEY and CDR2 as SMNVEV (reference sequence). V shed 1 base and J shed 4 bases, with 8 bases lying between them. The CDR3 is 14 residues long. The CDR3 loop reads CASSLYQSYNEQFF. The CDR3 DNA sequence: TGTGCCAGCAGTTTATACCAAAGTTACAATGAGCAGTTCTTC.

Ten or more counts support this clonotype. For the CDR3, the DNA is TGTGCCAGCAGTTTTGGGACAGGGGGTATCACCTTC. This codes for CASSFGTGGITF. This chain connects TRBV27 to TRBJ1-2; 11 bases match TRBD1. This CDR3 comprises 12 residues. V lost 3 bases and J lost 13; bases outside the gene matches: 4. Per the germline V gene, CDR1 is MNHEY and CDR2 is SMNVEV (reference sequence).

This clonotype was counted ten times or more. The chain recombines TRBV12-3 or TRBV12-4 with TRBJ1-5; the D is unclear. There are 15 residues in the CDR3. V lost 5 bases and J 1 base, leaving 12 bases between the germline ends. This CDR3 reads CASSQTAGSNQPQHF. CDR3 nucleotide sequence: TGTGCCAGCAGTCAAACGGCGGGGAGCAATCAGCCCCAGCATTTT.

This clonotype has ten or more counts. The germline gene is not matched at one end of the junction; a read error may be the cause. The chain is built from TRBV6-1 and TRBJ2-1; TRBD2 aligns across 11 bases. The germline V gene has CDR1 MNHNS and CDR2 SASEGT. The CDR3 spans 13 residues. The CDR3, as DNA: TGCGCCAGCAGTGAACTAGCGGGGGACCCCGGTATTTTC. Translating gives CASSELAGDPGIF.

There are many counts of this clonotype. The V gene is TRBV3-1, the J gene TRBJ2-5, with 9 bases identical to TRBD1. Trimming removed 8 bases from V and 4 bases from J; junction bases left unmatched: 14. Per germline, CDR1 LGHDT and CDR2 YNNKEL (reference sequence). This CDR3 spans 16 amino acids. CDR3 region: CASVNPYRGRRETQYF. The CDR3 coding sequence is TGTGCCAGCGTAAACCCCTACAGGGGGCGGCGAGAGACCCAGTACTTC.

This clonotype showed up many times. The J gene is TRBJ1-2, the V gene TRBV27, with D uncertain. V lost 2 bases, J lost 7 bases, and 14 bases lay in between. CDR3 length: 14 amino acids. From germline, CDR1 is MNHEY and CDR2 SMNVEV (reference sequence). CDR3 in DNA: TGTGCCAGCAGTTTAGGGAAAGACGGGCGTGGCTACACCTTC. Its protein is CASSLGKDGRGYTF.

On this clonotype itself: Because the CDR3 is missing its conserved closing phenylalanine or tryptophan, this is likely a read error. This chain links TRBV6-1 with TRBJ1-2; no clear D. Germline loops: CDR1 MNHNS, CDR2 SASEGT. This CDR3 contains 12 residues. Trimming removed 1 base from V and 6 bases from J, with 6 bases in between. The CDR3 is CASSEGSHGYTS. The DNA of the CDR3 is TGTGCCAGCAGTGAAGGCAGCCATGGCTACACCTCC.

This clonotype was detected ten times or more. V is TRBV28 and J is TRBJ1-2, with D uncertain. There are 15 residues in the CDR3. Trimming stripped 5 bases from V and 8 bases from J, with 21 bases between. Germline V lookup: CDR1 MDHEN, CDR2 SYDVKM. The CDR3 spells CASSIREPSGGGYTF. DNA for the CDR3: TGTGCCAGCAGTATTAGGGAGCCCTCAGGAGGAGGCTACACCTTC.

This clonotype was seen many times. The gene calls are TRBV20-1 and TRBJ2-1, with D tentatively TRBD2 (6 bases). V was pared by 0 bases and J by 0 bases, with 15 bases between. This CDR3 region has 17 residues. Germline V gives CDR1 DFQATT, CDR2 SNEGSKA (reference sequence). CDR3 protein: CSARDGGSRSSYNEQFF. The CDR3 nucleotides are TGCAGTGCTAGAGATGGGGGGAGTCGTTCCTCCTACAATGAGCAGTTCTTC.

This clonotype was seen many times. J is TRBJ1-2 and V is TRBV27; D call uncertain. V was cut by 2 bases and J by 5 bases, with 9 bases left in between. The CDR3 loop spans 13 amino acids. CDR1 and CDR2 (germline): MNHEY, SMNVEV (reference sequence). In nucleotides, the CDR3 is TGTGCCAGCAGTTTACGGGCTCCATATGGCTACACCTTC. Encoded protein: CASSLRAPYGYTF.

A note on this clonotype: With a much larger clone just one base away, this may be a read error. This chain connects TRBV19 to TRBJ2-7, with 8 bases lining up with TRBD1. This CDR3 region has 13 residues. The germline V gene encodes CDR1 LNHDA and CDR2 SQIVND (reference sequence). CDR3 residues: CASSIAGGYKQYF. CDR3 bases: TGTGCCAGTAGTATAGCAGGGGGCTACAAGCAGTACTTC.

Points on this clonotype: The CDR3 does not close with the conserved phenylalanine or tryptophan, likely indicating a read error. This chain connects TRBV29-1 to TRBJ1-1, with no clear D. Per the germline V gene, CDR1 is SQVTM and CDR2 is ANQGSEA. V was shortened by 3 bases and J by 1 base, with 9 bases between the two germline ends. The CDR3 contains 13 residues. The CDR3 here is CSVEPGGNTEAFY. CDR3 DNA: TGCAGCGTTGAGCCCGGAGGGAACACTGAAGCTTTCTAT.

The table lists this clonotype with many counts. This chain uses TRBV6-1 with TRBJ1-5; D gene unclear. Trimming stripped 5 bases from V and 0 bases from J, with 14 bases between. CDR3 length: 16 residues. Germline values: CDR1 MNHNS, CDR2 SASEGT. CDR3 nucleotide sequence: TGTGCCAGCAGTTATAAAGGGCCCAATAGCAATCAGCCCCAGCATTTT. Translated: CASSYKGPNSNQPQHF.

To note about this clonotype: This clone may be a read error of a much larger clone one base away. CDR3 residues: CASSPPGQASSPLHF. CDR3 in DNA: TGTGCCAGCAGTCCCCCGGGACAGGCTAGTTCACCCCTCCACTTT. This sequence joins TRBV12-3 or TRBV12-4 and TRBJ1-6; 8 nucleotides match TRBD1. This CDR3 has 15 amino acids. Trimming at V came to 5 bases and at J to 9 bases, leaving 9 bases not matched to a gene.

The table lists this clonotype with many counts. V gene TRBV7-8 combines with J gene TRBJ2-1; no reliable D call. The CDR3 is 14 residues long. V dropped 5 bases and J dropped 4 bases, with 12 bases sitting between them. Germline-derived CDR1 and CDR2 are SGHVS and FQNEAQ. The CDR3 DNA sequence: TGTGCCAGCAGCCTATCCGGCCAATACAATGAGCAGTTCTTC. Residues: CASSLSGQYNEQFF. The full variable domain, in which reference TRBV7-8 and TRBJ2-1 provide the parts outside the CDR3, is GAGVSQSPRYKVAKRGQDVALRCDPISGHVSLFWYQQALGQGPEFLTYFQNEAQLDKSGLPSDRFFAERPEGSVSTLKIQRTQQEDSAVYLCASSLSGQYNEQFFGPGTRLTVL.

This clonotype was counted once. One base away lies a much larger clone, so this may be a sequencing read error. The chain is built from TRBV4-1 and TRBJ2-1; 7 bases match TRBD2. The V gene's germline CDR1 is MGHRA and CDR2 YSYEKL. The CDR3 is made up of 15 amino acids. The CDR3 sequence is CASSQDRGEGNKQFF. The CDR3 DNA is TGCGCCAGCAGCCAAGATCGGGGGGAGGGCAATAAGCAGTTCTTC.

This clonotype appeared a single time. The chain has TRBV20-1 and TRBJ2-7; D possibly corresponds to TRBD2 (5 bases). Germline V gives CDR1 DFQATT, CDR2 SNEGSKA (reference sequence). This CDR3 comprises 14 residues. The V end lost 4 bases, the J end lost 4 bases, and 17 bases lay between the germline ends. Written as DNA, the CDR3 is TGCAGTGCTACTAGCAGCCATCGGTTATACGAGCAGTACTTC. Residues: CSATSSHRLYEQYF.